This T cell receptor (beta chain) was profiled in a study of T cell clonality in common variable immunodeficiency. This clone was observed a handful of times. The read ends 3 residues early relative to the CDR3; the germline J gene fills the gap. The assay was immunoSEQ multiplex PCR, and TCRdb's table has in-frame clones only and misses some. Singletons are absent from the sample, which has about 40,000 clones. From germline, CDR1 is SNHLY and CDR2 FYNNEI. There are 14 residues in the CDR3. Trimming cost V 8 bases and J 2 bases; bases outside gene matches: 5. Sequencing used peripheral blood mononuclear cells. The chain combines TRBV2 with TRBJ2-2; TRBD1 matches 7 bases. The TCR originated in a person aged 18 to 75 in good health. CDR3 protein: CASVRDSNTGELFF. The part of the CDR3 DNA that was read is TGTGCCAGCGTCCGGGACAGTAACACCGGGGAG.